Listed below are T cell receptor beta chains from one sample, sequenced in a study of blood T cell repertoires in COVID-19. Repertoires were generated with immunoSEQ multiplex PCR, while TCRdb's copy carries only in-frame clones and drops some. The repertoire holds 100,000 to 110,000 clones, with more than 65% as singletons. Sequencing used peripheral blood. These receptors were collected from an older woman with acute or convalescent COVID-19. CDR3s include the opening cysteine and the closing phenylalanine or tryptophan. A D gene is named only where the DNA matches it firmly. The size entry is marked missing in some rows and otherwise reads once, few, many or a size class.

clone size: once; D gene: .; J gene: TRBJ1-6; V gene: TRBV28; CDR3 DNA: TGTGCCAGCAGTTTTTCCGGGGGACGCAGTTCACCCCTCCACTTT; CDR3 protein: CASSFSGGRSSPLHF
clone size: once; D gene: TRBD1; J gene: TRBJ1-5; V gene: TRBV5-6; CDR3 DNA: TGTGCCAGCAGCTTGTCGGACAGGTGGTCTGGCAATCAGCCCCAGCATTTT; CDR3 protein: CASSLSDRWSGNQPQHF
clone size: .; D gene: .; J gene: TRBJ1-1; V gene: TRBV6-1; CDR3 DNA: TGTGCCAGCAGTGAAGGGATGGGGTATGCTGGAGGGAACACTGAAGCTTTCTTT; CDR3 protein: CASSEGMGYAGGNTEAFF
clone size: .; D gene: .; J gene: TRBJ2-7; V gene: TRBV7-2; CDR3 DNA: TGTGCCAGCAGCTTTGCCCAGTACGAGCAGTACTTC; CDR3 protein: CASSFAQYEQYF
clone size: .; D gene: .; J gene: TRBJ1-5; V gene: TRBV3-1/TRBV3-2; CDR3 DNA: TGTGCCAGCAGCGGGGGCTGGGATCAGCCCCAGCATTTT; CDR3 protein: CASSGGWDQPQHF
clone size: once; D gene: TRBD1; J gene: TRBJ2-2; V gene: TRBV9; CDR3 DNA: TGTGCCAGCAGCGTACGGACAGGGGTAACCTTGGACACCGGGGAGCTGTTTTTT; CDR3 protein: CASSVRTGVTLDTGELFF
clone size: .; D gene: .; J gene: TRBJ2-1; V gene: TRBV2; CDR3 DNA: TGTGCCAGCAGAACAACCGGGGGCAATGAGCAGTTCTTC; CDR3 protein: CASRTTGGNEQFF
clone size: once; D gene: .; J gene: TRBJ2-7; V gene: TRBV10-2; CDR3 DNA: TGCGCCAGCAGTACCCCTAGCATGAACGAGCAGTACTTC; CDR3 protein: CASSTPSMNEQYF
clone size: .; D gene: .; J gene: TRBJ1-5; V gene: TRBV20-1; CDR3 DNA: TGCAGTGCTAGTTCTCCTCGACGGAAGGGGAGCAATCAGCCCCAGCATTTT; CDR3 protein: CSASSPRRKGSNQPQHF
clone size: .; D gene: TRBD1; J gene: TRBJ2-7; V gene: TRBV5-1; CDR3 DNA: TGCGCCAGCGACCCTAGGGGACAGACCTCCTACGAGCAGTACTTC; CDR3 protein: CASDPRGQTSYEQYF
clone size: few; D gene: .; J gene: TRBJ1-5; V gene: TRBV28; CDR3 DNA: TGTGCCAGCACCACCCGGGGGACTCAGCCCCAGCATTTT; CDR3 protein: CASTTRGTQPQHF
clone size: .; D gene: .; J gene: TRBJ2-2; V gene: TRBV7-2; CDR3 DNA: TGTGCCAGCAGCTTAGGAACAGGGCCCGGGGAGCTGTTTTTT; CDR3 protein: CASSLGTGPGELFF
clone size: once; D gene: .; J gene: TRBJ1-3; V gene: TRBV28; CDR3 DNA: TGTGCCAGCGGCTCCCCAGGGTCTGGAAACACCATATATTTT; CDR3 protein: CASGSPGSGNTIYF
clone size: .; D gene: .; J gene: TRBJ2-3; V gene: TRBV2; CDR3 DNA: TGTGCCAGCAGGGGAGTTCGAGATACGCAGTATTTT; CDR3 protein: CASRGVRDTQYF
clone size: .; D gene: TRBD1; J gene: TRBJ1-1; V gene: TRBV5-5; CDR3 DNA: TGTGCCAGCAGTTGGGGACAGGGGGGAACTGAAGCTTTCTTT; CDR3 protein: CASSWGQGGTEAFF
clone size: .; D gene: .; J gene: TRBJ1-5; V gene: TRBV15; CDR3 DNA: TGTGCCACCAGCAGAGGCCAGGGGTATAGCAATCAGCCCCAGCATTTT; CDR3 protein: CATSRGQGYSNQPQHF
clone size: once; D gene: TRBD2; J gene: TRBJ2-1; V gene: TRBV2; CDR3 DNA: TGTGCCAGCAGGGGGACTAGCGGGGGCACCTACAATGAGCAGTTCTTC; CDR3 protein: CASRGTSGGTYNEQFF
clone size: .; D gene: .; J gene: TRBJ2-3; V gene: TRBV29-1; CDR3 DNA: TGCAGCGTTGAAGGGTTAGGGGATACAGATACGCAGTATTTT; CDR3 protein: CSVEGLGDTDTQYF
clone size: .; D gene: TRBD2; J gene: TRBJ2-2; V gene: TRBV5-5; CDR3 DNA: TGTGCCAGCAGCTTGGGGAGCGGGGGACACACCGGGGAGCTGTTTTTT; CDR3 protein: CASSLGSGGHTGELFF
clone size: .; D gene: TRBD1; J gene: TRBJ1-5; V gene: TRBV7-2; CDR3 DNA: TGTGCCAGCAGCTCTCAGGGGGCTTATCAGCCCCAGCATTTT; CDR3 protein: CASSSQGAYQPQHF
clone size: .; D gene: .; J gene: TRBJ1-3; V gene: TRBV19; CDR3 DNA: TGTGCCAGCGAGATACAGGGAGAGACTGGAAACACCATATATTTT; CDR3 protein: CASEIQGETGNTIYF
clone size: .; D gene: TRBD1; J gene: TRBJ1-4; V gene: TRBV5-4; CDR3 DNA: TGTGCCAGCAGCTTGGACAGGGGTGAAAAACTGTTTTTT; CDR3 protein: CASSLDRGEKLFF
clone size: .; D gene: .; J gene: TRBJ2-3; V gene: TRBV19; CDR3 DNA: TGTGCCAGTAGCCCCGGGGAATTACCAGATACGCAGTATTTT; CDR3 protein: CASSPGELPDTQYF
clone size: .; D gene: .; J gene: TRBJ2-5; V gene: TRBV6-2/TRBV6-3; CDR3 DNA: TGTGCCAGCAGTTACCTCCGTTCGGAGACCCAGTACTTC; CDR3 protein: CASSYLRSETQYF
clone size: once; D gene: TRBD1; J gene: TRBJ1-2; V gene: TRBV7-9; CDR3 DNA: TGTGCCAGCAGCCCAGGGGACAGGCGAGCTAACTATGGCTACACCTTC; CDR3 protein: CASSPGDRRANYGYTF
clone size: .; D gene: .; J gene: TRBJ1-1; V gene: TRBV9; CDR3 DNA: TGTGCCAGCAGCCCGAGGTTTGGTGACACTGAAGCTTTCTTT; CDR3 protein: CASSPRFGDTEAFF
clone size: .; D gene: .; J gene: TRBJ1-2; V gene: TRBV19; CDR3 DNA: TGTGCCAGTAGTATCGGCCCAGGTCGTGGCTACACCTTC; CDR3 protein: CASSIGPGRGYTF
clone size: .; D gene: TRBD1; J gene: TRBJ2-1; V gene: TRBV6-4; CDR3 DNA: TGTGCCACCCAGGGGCGACAGGGTCATCGGAATGAGCAGTTCTTC; CDR3 protein: CATQGRQGHRNEQFF
clone size: .; D gene: .; J gene: TRBJ1-3; V gene: TRBV2; CDR3 DNA: TGTGCCAGCAGTCAAGACAGCTCTGGAAACACCATATATTTT; CDR3 protein: CASSQDSSGNTIYF
clone size: .; D gene: TRBD1; J gene: TRBJ1-4; V gene: TRBV7-9; CDR3 DNA: TGTGCCAGCAGCTTAGCAGGGACAGGGGGTGAAAAACTGTTTTTT; CDR3 protein: CASSLAGTGGEKLFF
clone size: .; D gene: TRBD2; J gene: TRBJ2-3; V gene: TRBV2; CDR3 DNA: TGTGCCAGCGGCCCGGGACTAGTCGCAGATACGCAGTATTTT; CDR3 protein: CASGPGLVADTQYF
clone size: .; D gene: .; J gene: TRBJ1-1; V gene: TRBV6-5; CDR3 DNA: TGTGCCAGCACGACTCTACAGGGACTGAACACTGAAGCTTTCTTT; CDR3 protein: CASTTLQGLNTEAFF
clone size: .; D gene: TRBD1; J gene: TRBJ1-1; V gene: TRBV20-1; CDR3 DNA: TGCAGTGCTAGTAGAGGACAGGGGGCGACTGAAGCTTTCTTT; CDR3 protein: CSASRGQGATEAFF
clone size: .; D gene: .; J gene: TRBJ1-5; V gene: TRBV27; CDR3 DNA: TGTGCCAGCAGTTTAACTGGGGACTCTTCCAACAATCAGCCCCAGCATTTT; CDR3 protein: CASSLTGDSSNNQPQHF
clone size: .; D gene: .; J gene: TRBJ2-3; V gene: TRBV6-2/TRBV6-3; CDR3 DNA: TGTGCCAGCAGTTACTCAAGCGTGGACACAGATACGCAGTATTTT; CDR3 protein: CASSYSSVDTDTQYF
clone size: .; D gene: TRBD1; J gene: TRBJ1-1; V gene: TRBV12-3/TRBV12-4; CDR3 DNA: TGTGCCATACAGACAGGGGCGATCACTGAAGCTTTCTTT; CDR3 protein: CAIQTGAITEAFF
clone size: .; D gene: TRBD1; J gene: TRBJ1-4; V gene: TRBV3-1/TRBV3-2; CDR3 DNA: TGTGCCAGCAGCCCGTTACAGGGGGATGAAAAACTGTTTTTT; CDR3 protein: CASSPLQGDEKLFF
clone size: few; D gene: .; J gene: TRBJ1-6; V gene: TRBV6-5; CDR3 DNA: TGTGCCAGCATTTGGAGGGAGGGATCACCCCTCCACTTT; CDR3 protein: CASIWREGSPLHF
clone size: .; D gene: .; J gene: TRBJ1-3; V gene: TRBV6-5; CDR3 DNA: TGTGCCAGCTACCGACTCTCTGGAAACACCATATATTTT; CDR3 protein: CASYRLSGNTIYF
clone size: .; D gene: .; J gene: TRBJ1-2; V gene: TRBV2; CDR3 DNA: TGTGCCAGCGAGTCGGCTAACTATGGCTACACCTTC; CDR3 protein: CASESANYGYTF
clone size: .; D gene: TRBD2; J gene: TRBJ2-5; V gene: TRBV4-1; CDR3 DNA: TGCGCCAGCAGCCAAGGCTCTAGCGGGGGGGCAGAGACCCAGTACTTC; CDR3 protein: CASSQGSSGGAETQYF